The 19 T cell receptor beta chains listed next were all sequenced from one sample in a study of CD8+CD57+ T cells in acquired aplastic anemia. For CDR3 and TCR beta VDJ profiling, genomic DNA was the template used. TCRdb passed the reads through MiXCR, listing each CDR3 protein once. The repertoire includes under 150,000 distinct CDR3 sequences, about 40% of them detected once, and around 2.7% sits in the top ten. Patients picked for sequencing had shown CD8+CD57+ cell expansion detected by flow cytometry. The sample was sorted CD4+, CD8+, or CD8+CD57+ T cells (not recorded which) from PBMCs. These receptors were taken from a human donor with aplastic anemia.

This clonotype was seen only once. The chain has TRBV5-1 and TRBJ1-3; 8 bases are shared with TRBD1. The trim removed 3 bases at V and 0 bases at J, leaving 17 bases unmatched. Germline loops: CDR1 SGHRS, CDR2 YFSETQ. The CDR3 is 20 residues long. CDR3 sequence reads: CASSSSGGQVTTYSGNTIYF. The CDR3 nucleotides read TGCGCCAGCAGCTCGTCGGGGGGACAGGTCACTACCTACTCTGGAAACACCATATATTTT.

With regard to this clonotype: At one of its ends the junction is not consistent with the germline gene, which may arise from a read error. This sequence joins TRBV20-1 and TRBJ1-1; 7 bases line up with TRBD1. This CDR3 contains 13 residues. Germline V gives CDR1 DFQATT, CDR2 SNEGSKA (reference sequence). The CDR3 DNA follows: TGCAGTGCTATAACAGGGGTTCGCACTGAAGCTTCCTTT. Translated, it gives CSAITGVRTEASF.

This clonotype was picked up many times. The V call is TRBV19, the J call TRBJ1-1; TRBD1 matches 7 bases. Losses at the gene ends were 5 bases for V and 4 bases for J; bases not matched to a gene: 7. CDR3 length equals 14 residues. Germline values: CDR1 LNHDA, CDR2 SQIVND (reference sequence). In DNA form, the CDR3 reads TGTGCCAGTAGTGTAGTCAGGGGGTCCACTGAAGCTTTCTTT. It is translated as CASSVVRGSTEAFF.

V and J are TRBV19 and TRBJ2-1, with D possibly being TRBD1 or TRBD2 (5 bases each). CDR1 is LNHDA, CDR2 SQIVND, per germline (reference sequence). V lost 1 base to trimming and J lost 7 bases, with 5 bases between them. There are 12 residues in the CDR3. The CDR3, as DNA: TGTGCCAGTAGTATAGGGGGGAATGAGCAGTTCTTC. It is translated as CASSIGGNEQFF.

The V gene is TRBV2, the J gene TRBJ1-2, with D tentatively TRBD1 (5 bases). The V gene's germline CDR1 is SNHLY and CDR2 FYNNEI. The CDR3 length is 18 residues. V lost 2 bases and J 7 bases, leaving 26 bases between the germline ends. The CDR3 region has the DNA TGTGCCAGCAGTGAATCTTCGAGCGCGGGGGGGGGAATTGGTGGCTACACCTTC. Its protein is CASSESSSAGGGIGGYTF.

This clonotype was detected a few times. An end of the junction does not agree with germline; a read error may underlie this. The CDR3 DNA reads TGCAGCGCTGCCCGGGACAGATCTAACAATGGCTACACCTTC. It is translated as CSAARDRSNNGYTF. This chain joins TRBV29-1 and TRBJ1-2; TRBD1 matches 7 bases. Per germline, CDR1 SQVTM and CDR2 ANQGSEA. CDR3 length: 14 residues.

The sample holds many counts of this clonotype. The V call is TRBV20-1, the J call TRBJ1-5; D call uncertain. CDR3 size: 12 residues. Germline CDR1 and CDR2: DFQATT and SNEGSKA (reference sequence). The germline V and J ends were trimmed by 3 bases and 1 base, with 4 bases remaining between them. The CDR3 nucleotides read TGCAGTGCTAGGAAGAGCAATCAGCCCCAGCATTTT. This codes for CSARKSNQPQHF.

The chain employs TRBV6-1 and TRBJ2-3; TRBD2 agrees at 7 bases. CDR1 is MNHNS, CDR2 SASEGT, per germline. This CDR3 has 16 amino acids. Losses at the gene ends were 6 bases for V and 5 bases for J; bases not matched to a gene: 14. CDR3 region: CASSLVGAGREDTQYF. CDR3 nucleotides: TGTGCCAGCAGCTTGGTCGGGGCAGGGAGGGAAGATACGCAGTATTTT.

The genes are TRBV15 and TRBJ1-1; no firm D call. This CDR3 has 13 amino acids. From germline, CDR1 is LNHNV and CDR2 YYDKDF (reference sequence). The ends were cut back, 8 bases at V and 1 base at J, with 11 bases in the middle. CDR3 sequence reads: CATGRAPNTEAFF. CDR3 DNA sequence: TGTGCCACCGGACGCGCTCCGAACACTGAAGCTTTCTTT.

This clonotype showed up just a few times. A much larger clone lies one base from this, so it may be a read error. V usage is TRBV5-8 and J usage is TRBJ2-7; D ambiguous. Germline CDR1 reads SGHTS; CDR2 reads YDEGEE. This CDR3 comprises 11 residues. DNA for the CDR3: TGTGCCAGCAGCTTGGAGTACGAGCAGCACTTC. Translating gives CASSLEYEQHF.

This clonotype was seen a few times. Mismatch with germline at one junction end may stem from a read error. The CDR3 bases are TGTGCCAGCAGCTTAGCTAGCGGTCGCCCTGGGGCCAACGTCCTGACCTTC. Its translation is CASSLASGRPGANVLTF. The V call is TRBV7-3, the J call TRBJ2-6, with TRBD2 matching 7 bases. Germline assignment: CDR1 SGHTA and CDR2 FQGTGA. The CDR3 runs 17 residues.

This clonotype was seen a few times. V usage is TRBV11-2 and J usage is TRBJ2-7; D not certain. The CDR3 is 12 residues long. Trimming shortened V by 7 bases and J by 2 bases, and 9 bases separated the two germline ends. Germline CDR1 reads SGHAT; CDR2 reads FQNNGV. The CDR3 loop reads CASNAAAYEQYF. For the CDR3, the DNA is TGTGCCAGCAACGCAGCCGCCTACGAGCAGTACTTC.

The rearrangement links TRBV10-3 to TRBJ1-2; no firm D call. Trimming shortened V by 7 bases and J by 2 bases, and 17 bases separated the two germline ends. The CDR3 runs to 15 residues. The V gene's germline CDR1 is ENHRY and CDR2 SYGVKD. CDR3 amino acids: CAINHRTERNYGYTF. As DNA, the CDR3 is TGTGCCATCAACCATCGGACGGAGAGAAACTATGGCTACACCTTC.

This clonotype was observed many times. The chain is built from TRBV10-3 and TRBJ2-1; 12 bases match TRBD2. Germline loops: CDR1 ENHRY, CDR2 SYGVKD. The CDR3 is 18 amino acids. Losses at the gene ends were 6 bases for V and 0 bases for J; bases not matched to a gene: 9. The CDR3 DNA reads TGTGCCATCAGCGGACTAGCGGGGTCCCCTAGCTCCTACAATGAGCAGTTCTTC. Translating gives CAISGLAGSPSSYNEQFF.

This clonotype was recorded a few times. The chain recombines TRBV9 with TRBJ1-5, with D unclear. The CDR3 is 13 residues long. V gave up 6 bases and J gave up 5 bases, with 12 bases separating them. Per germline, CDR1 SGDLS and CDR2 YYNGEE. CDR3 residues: CASKAVTYQPQHF. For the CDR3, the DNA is TGTGCCAGCAAGGCAGTCACTTATCAGCCCCAGCATTTT.

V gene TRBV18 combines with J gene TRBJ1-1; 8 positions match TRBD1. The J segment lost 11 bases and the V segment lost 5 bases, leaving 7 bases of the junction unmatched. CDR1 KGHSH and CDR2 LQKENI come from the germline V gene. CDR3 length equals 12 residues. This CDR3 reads CASSSDRGRAFF. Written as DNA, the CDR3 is TGTGCCAGCTCATCAGACAGGGGACGGGCTTTCTTT. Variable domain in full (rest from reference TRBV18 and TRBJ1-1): NAGVMQNPRHLVRRRGQEARLRCSPMKGHSHVYWYRQLPEEGLKFMVYLQKENIIDESGMPKERFSAEFPKEGPSILRIQQVVRGDSAAYFCASSSDRGRAFFGQGTRLTVV.

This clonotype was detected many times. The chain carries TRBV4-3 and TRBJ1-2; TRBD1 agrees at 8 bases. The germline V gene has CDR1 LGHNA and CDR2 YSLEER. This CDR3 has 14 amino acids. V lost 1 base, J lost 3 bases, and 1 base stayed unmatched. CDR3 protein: CASSQVGQDYGYTF. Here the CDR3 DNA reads TGCGCCAGCAGCCAAGTGGGACAGGACTATGGCTACACCTTC.

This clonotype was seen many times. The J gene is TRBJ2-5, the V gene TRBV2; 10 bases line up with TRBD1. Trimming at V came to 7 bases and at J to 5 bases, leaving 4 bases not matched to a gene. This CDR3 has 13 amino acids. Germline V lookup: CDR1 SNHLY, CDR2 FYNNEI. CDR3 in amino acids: CASTRTGGETQYF. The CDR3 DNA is TGTGCCAGCACCAGGACAGGGGGGGAGACCCAGTACTTC. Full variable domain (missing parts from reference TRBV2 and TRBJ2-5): EPEVTQTPSHQVTQMGQEVILRCVPISNHLYFYWYRQILGQKVEFLVSFYNNEISEKSEIFDDQFSVERPDGSNFTLKIRSTKLEDSAMYFCASTRTGGETQYFGPGTRLLVL.

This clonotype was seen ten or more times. The CDR3 spells CASSIDSLSSYNEQFF. The CDR3 DNA sequence: TGTGCCAGTAGTATAGACAGTCTGAGCTCCTACAATGAGCAGTTCTTC. The chain links TRBV19 to TRBJ2-1; D ambiguous. The length of the CDR3 is 16 residues. The germline gives CDR1 LNHDA, CDR2 SQIVND (reference sequence). V lost 0 bases to trimming and J lost 0 bases, with 9 bases between them.